This entry is about one T cell receptor (beta chain). Antigen specificity is unknown. The data stem from a study of T cells in localized non-small cell lung cancer. The V gene's germline CDR1 is MGHDK and CDR2 SYGVNS. Trimming pared 2 bases from V and 5 bases from J, leaving 13 bases between. The CDR3 spans 15 residues. Only in-frame clones appear in the TCRdb table, and some are missing; sequencing was by immunoSEQ multiplex PCR. The table records 2,500 to 3,000 clones, over 20% of them present only once. Findings and caveats of the study: Sequencing involved a lone tumor region, leaving heterogeneity possible.

Sequencing was performed on lung tumor tissue, taken before any cancer treatment. The chain joins TRBV25-1 to TRBJ2-1; D call uncertain. This receptor was taken from a male donor older than 55 with stage II lung adenocarcinoma. DNA of the CDR3: TGTGCCAGCAGTGAACCACGGGTGATGAACAATGAGCAGTTCTTC. The encoded protein is CASSEPRVMNNEQFF. The full variable domain, rest sourced from reference TRBV25-1 and TRBJ2-1, is EADIYQTPRYLVIGTGKKITLECSQTMGHDKMYWYQQDPGMELHLIHYSYGVNSTEKGDLSSESTVSRIRTEHFPLTLESARPSHTSQYLCASSEPRVMNNEQFFGPGTRLTVL.